This TCR beta chain comes out of a study of shared clonotypes between healthy human individuals. Study-wide findings and caveats: Clonotype sharing levels among donors were expected to vary with sequencing depth.

Generated by immunoSEQ multiplex PCR, the TCRdb table keeps only in-frame clones and is missing some. The sample has about 300,000 clones, less than 85% seen once. Germline assignment: CDR1 SGHTA and CDR2 FQGNSA. Trimming at V came to 5 bases and at J to 8 bases, leaving 24 bases not matched to a gene. The CDR3 sequence is 19 residues long. Remarks on this clone: The antigen remains unidentified.

This sequence originates from a man aged 25 to 45 in good health. Input material: memory CD4+ T cells sorted from blood. Subset described: CD45RA-negative fraction. The rearrangement joins TRBV7-2 to TRBJ2-1, with 7 bases identical to TRBD2. The CDR3 DNA sequence: TGTGCCAGCAGCGTGACTGCCGGGACCGGGCGGACTAGTTACTATGAGCAGTTCTTC. Amino acids: CASSVTAGTGRTSYYEQFF.